What follows is one T cell receptor (beta chain) and its context. Here immunoSEQ multiplex PCR was the method, and the copy in TCRdb shows in-frame clones only, minus some. The table includes 200,000 or so clones, approximately 93% detected once. The data originate from a study of T cell responses to AZD1222 COVID-19 vaccine. Trimming removed 8 bases from V and 2 bases from J; junction bases left unmatched: 4. Per the germline V gene, CDR1 is ENHRY and CDR2 is SYGVKD. This CDR3 region has 14 residues. J is TRBJ2-2 and V is TRBV10-3; TRBD1 aligns across 8 bases. This specimen consisted of peripheral blood, obtained 28 days after the second AZD1222 dose. The receptor's source is an adult who received the AZD1222 COVID-19 vaccine. The CDR3 region is CAIQQGVNTGELFF. Written as DNA, the CDR3 is TGTGCCATCCAACAGGGGGTCAACACCGGGGAGCTGTTTTTT.